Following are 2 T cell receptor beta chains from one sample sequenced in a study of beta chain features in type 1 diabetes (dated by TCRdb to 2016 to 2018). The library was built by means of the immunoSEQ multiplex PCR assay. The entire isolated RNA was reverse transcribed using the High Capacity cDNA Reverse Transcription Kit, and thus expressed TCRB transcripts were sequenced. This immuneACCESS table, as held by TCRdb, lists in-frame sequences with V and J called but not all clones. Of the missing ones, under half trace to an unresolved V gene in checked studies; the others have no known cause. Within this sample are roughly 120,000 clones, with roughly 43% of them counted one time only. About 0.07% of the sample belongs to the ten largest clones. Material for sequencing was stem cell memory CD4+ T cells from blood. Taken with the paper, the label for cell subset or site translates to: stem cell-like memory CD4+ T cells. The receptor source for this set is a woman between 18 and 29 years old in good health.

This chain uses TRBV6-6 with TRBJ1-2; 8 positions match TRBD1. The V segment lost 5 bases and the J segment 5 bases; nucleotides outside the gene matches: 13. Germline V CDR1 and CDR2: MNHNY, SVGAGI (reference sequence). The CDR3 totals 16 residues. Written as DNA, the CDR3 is TGTGCCAGCAGTCCCCTTGGACAGGGTCAGGAGTATGGCTACACCTTC. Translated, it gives CASSPLGQGQEYGYTF.

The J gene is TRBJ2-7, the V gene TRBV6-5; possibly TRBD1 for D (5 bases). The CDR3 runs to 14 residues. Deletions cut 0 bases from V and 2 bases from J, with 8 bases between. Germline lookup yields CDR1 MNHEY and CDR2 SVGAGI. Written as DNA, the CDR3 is TGTGCCAGCAGTTACTCGCAGGGTCCCTACGAGCAGTACTTC. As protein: CASSYSQGPYEQYF.